The following is a T cell receptor (beta chain) sequence with its context. Its antigen is unidentified. Trimming cost V 3 bases and J 7 bases, with 15 bases left between them. The CDR3 consists of 14 residues. CDR1 and CDR2 (germline): ENHRY, SYGVKD. Primers: 60 Vbeta forward and 13 Jbeta reverse. Assay: immunoSEQ multiplex PCR; the TCRdb copy retains only in-frame clones and omits some. This sample carries 65,000 to 85,000 clones, 65% to 70% of them seen once, and the ten largest clones take around 2%. This entry comes from a study of cytomegalovirus exposure and HLA in healthy donors. Findings and caveats of the study: The authors later found HLA-associated TCR beta chains more clonally expanded than equally common others.

The TCR was taken from a woman in her twenties or thirties in good health and CMV-seronegative. The rearrangement uses TRBV10-3 and TRBJ1-1; D possibly corresponds to TRBD1 (5 bases). The sequenced material came from PBMCs. The CDR3 here is CAISDPAGHREAFF. The CDR3 DNA follows: TGTGCCATCAGTGATCCCGCCGGACACCGTGAAGCTTTCTTT.